One sample yielded the 27 T cell receptor beta chains listed below, sequenced in a study of spatial heterogeneity in lung cancer. Described time point: sample taken at primary tumor resection. TCRdb fed the 5' RACE reads into MiXCR, producing one record per CDR3 protein. The listing records under 70 distinct CDR3 sequences. Sequencing used normal lung tissue next to the tumor, obtained at surgery. The receptors stem from a female donor with early-stage non-small cell lung cancer.

Turning to this clonotype: As an off-target read in a library built for alpha chains, this beta chain has a frequency of little significance. The chain employs TRBV28 and TRBJ2-7; D not resolved. V shed 7 bases and J shed 5 bases, with 12 bases lying between them. The germline V gene encodes CDR1 MDHEN and CDR2 SYDVKM. The CDR3 spans 12 residues. The CDR3, as DNA: TGTGCCAGCAACCTTCCTAACCACGAGCAGTACTTC. Translation gives CASNLPNHEQYF.

Worth noting for this clonotype: A library prepared for alpha chains yielded this beta chain as an off-target read; its size is of little meaning. This chain connects TRBV20-1 to TRBJ1-2; D may be TRBD1 (6 bases). Germline CDR1 reads DFQATT; CDR2 reads SNEGSKA (reference sequence). Trimming pared 3 bases from V and 2 bases from J, leaving 10 bases between. The CDR3 is 13 residues long. The CDR3: CSASPRGNYGYTF. In DNA, the CDR3 is TGCAGTGCTAGCCCAAGGGGGAACTATGGCTACACCTTC.

This clonotype was counted between two and nine times. Because the library targeted alpha chains, this beta chain is an off-target read whose size means little. The chain has TRBV7-9 and TRBJ1-3; D not certain. V lost 3 bases, J lost 3 bases, and 3 bases lay in between. The CDR3 covers 12 residues. In germline, CDR1 is SEHNR, CDR2 FQNEAQ (reference sequence). DNA of the CDR3: TGTGCCAGCAGCTTTGGTGGAAACACCATATATTTT. Translated, it gives CASSFGGNTIYF.

Worth noting for this clonotype: This beta chain is a stray read from a library made for alpha chains; its abundance is not meaningful. This chain connects TRBV28 to TRBJ1-5; 9 nucleotides align to TRBD1. This CDR3 has 16 amino acids. V shed 5 bases, J shed 6 bases, and the junction held 11 bases outside the gene matches. Germline V gene data show CDR1 as MDHEN and CDR2 as SYDVKM. CDR3 sequence (DNA): TGTGCCAGCAGTGCCCCACAGGGGGCCGAACGTCAGCCCCAGCATTTT. It is translated as CASSAPQGAERQPQHF.

Regarding this clonotype: This beta chain was picked up by a library intended for alpha chains and is off target, so its count carries little meaning. In DNA, the CDR3 is TGCAGCGTTGGTTTGGCAGAGACCCAGTACTTC. This sequence encodes CSVGLAETQYF. The chain has TRBV29-1 and TRBJ2-5; D not resolved. The CDR3 extends over 11 amino acids. Germline V gene data show CDR1 as SQVTM and CDR2 as ANQGSEA. Trimming removed 4 bases at V and 4 bases at J, with 7 bases between.

About this clonotype itself: Because this beta chain is a stray read in a library intended to capture alpha chains, its abundance should not be given much weight. The chain is built from TRBV3-1 and TRBJ1-1; D might be TRBD1 (5 bases). The CDR3 runs 15 residues. V lost 0 bases, J lost 3 bases, and 11 bases lay in between. The germline gives CDR1 LGHDT, CDR2 YNNKEL (reference sequence). CDR3: CASSQDQGGYTEAFF. CDR3 nucleotide sequence: TGTGCCAGCAGCCAAGATCAGGGCGGGTACACTGAAGCTTTCTTT.

Notes on this clonotype: With the library built for alpha chains, this beta chain is off target and its frequency is not meaningful. The chain joins TRBV29-1 to TRBJ2-1, with 10 bases matching TRBD2. CDR1 SQVTM and CDR2 ANQGSEA come from the germline V gene. V dropped 2 bases and J dropped 8; count of bases not matched to a gene: 9. The CDR3 runs 15 residues. The CDR3 nucleotides read TGCAGCGTTGAAAGTCTAGCGGGAGCCGGGGATGAGCAGTTCTTC. The encoded protein is CSVESLAGAGDEQFF.

With respect to this clonotype: The library was built for alpha chains, so this beta chain is an off-target read and its size means little. The chain employs TRBV28 and TRBJ2-3; 9 bases map to TRBD2. CDR3 length equals 15 residues. V trimming: 7 bases; J trimming: 1 base; junction bases outside the gene matches: 6. Germline V lookup: CDR1 MDHEN, CDR2 SYDVKM. The CDR3 nucleotides read TGTGCCAGCACCGATAGCGGGAGTGGCACAGATACGCAGTATTTT. Protein: CASTDSGSGTDTQYF.

This clonotype was seen a single time. This beta chain is a stray sequence in a library constructed for alpha chains; its clone size is not meaningful. The chain employs TRBV12-3 or TRBV12-4 and TRBJ1-2; D is possibly TRBD1 (5 bases). Between the trimmed V and J ends, which lost 5 bases and 2 bases, there was a span of 12 bases. This CDR3 region has 14 residues. The CDR3 sequence: CASSPGRGNYGYTF. The CDR3 nucleotides read TGTGCCAGCAGTCCGGGACGGGGGAACTATGGCTACACCTTC.

This clonotype was found a few times. This beta chain is off target for a library built for alpha chains, so its abundance means little. This chain connects TRBV19 to TRBJ2-1; the D is unclear. The V and J ends lost 5 bases and 6 bases respectively, with 20 bases between them. The CDR3 length is 16 residues. The germline CDR1 and CDR2 sequences are LNHDA and SQIVND (reference sequence). This CDR3 reads CASSFPGIENGNEQFF. In DNA, the CDR3 is TGTGCCAGTAGTTTCCCTGGTATAGAAAACGGCAATGAGCAGTTCTTC.

As for this clonotype: As an off-target read in a library built for alpha chains, this beta chain has a frequency of little significance. This chain links TRBV28 with TRBJ1-5; D might be TRBD1 (5 bases). The CDR3 runs 16 residues. Germline loops: CDR1 MDHEN, CDR2 SYDVKM. Trimming stripped 8 bases from V and 0 bases from J, with 17 bases between. CDR3 region: CASRRRGSYSNQPQHF. DNA for the CDR3: TGTGCCAGCCGCAGAAGGGGAAGTTATAGCAATCAGCCCCAGCATTTT.

A remark on this clonotype: The size of this beta chain means little, since it is a stray read in a library made for alpha chains. The chain recombines TRBV7-2 with TRBJ2-1; 7 bases align to TRBD2. CDR3 size: 14 residues. V shed 5 bases and J 7 bases; nucleotides not matched to a gene: 8. From germline, CDR1 is SGHTA and CDR2 FQGNSA. For the CDR3, the DNA is TGTGCCAGCAGCCCGCCCGGGACTATAAATGAGCAGTTCTTC. Translated, it gives CASSPPGTINEQFF.

This clonotype was picked up a small number of times. A library made for alpha chains picked up this beta chain off target, so its size means little. This chain links TRBV20-1 with TRBJ2-1; perhaps TRBD2 as D (5 bases). Germline assignment: CDR1 DFQATT and CDR2 SNEGSKA (reference sequence). The length of the CDR3 is 14 residues. Trimming left V 5 bases short and J 0 bases short, with 11 bases between. CDR3 loop: CSAVSVGSYNEQFF. The DNA of the CDR3 is TGCAGTGCTGTTAGCGTTGGCTCCTACAATGAGCAGTTCTTC.

This clonotype occurred a few times. The library was prepared for alpha chains; this beta chain is a stray read, so its frequency means little. The chain couples TRBV20-1 to TRBJ2-7, with 8 positions matching TRBD2. V was pared by 3 bases and J by 2 bases, with 6 bases of the junction left unmatched. There are 14 residues in the CDR3. Germline CDR1 is DFQATT and CDR2 is SNEGSKA (reference sequence). CDR3 sequence reads: CSARGTRDPYEQYF. CDR3 DNA sequence: TGCAGTGCTAGGGGGACTAGAGACCCCTACGAGCAGTACTTC.

On this clonotype: The size of this beta chain means little, since it is a stray read in a library made for alpha chains. The chain combines TRBV6-5 with TRBJ2-7; no definite D call. This CDR3 contains 12 residues. Deletions cut 6 bases from V and 3 bases from J, with 9 bases between. Germline CDR1 and CDR2: MNHEY and SVGAGI. The CDR3: CASSDSVYEQYF. CDR3 in DNA: TGTGCCAGCAGCGACTCTGTCTACGAGCAGTACTTC.

Remarks on this clonotype: This beta chain came through as a stray read in a library set up for alpha chains, and its size says little. J is TRBJ1-5 and V is TRBV20-1; D not certain. There are 17 residues in the CDR3. Looked up from germline, CDR1 is DFQATT and CDR2 is SNEGSKA (reference sequence). The germline V and J ends were trimmed by 0 bases and 0 bases, with 15 bases remaining between them. As DNA, the CDR3 is TGCAGTGCTAGAGAGACCCGGGCAGACTATAGCAATCAGCCCCAGCATTTT. It yields the protein CSARETRADYSNQPQHF.

As for this clonotype: Because the library targeted alpha chains, this beta chain is an off-target read whose size means little. The rearrangement joins TRBV20-1 to TRBJ1-1; 9 nucleotides line up with TRBD1. The V gene's germline CDR1 is DFQATT and CDR2 SNEGSKA (reference sequence). V shed 6 bases, J shed 0 bases, and the junction held 5 bases outside the gene matches. This CDR3 has 14 amino acids. CDR3 nucleotide sequence: TGCAGTGCAGGGACAGGGTGGGTGAACACTGAAGCTTTCTTT. Protein: CSAGTGWVNTEAFF.

This clonotype occurred a few times. This beta chain lies outside the target of a library built for alpha chains; its clone size means little. The chain combines TRBV9 with TRBJ1-1; a weak D match, TRBD1 (5 bases). The V gene's germline CDR1 is SGDLS and CDR2 YYNGEE. V gave up 4 bases and J gave up 4 bases, with 14 bases separating them. CDR3 length: 14 amino acids. CDR3 in DNA: TGTGCCAGCAGCTCCCTGAACGGGGGCACTGAAGCTTTCTTT. It is translated as CASSSLNGGTEAFF.

A remark on this clonotype: This beta chain lies outside the target of a library built for alpha chains; its clone size means little. The rearrangement uses TRBV29-1 and TRBJ2-1; D is unclear. Between the trimmed V and J ends, which lost 8 bases and 4 bases, there was a span of 12 bases. Germline CDR1 and CDR2: SQVTM and ANQGSEA. The CDR3 length is 12 residues. CDR3 sequence: CSLFGTYNEQFF. In nucleotides, the CDR3 is TGCAGCCTCTTCGGTACGTACAATGAGCAGTTCTTC.

Comment on this clonotype: This beta chain is an off-target read within a library intended for alpha chains, so its frequency means little. The chain recombines TRBV5-1 with TRBJ2-6; D is ambiguous. The CDR3 covers 15 residues. The germline V gene has CDR1 SGHRS and CDR2 YFSETQ. The germline V and J ends were trimmed by 0 bases and 1 base, with 5 bases remaining between them. CDR3 coding DNA: TGCGCCAGCAGCTTGGGAGTTTCTGGGGCCAACGTCCTGACTTTC. Its protein is CASSLGVSGANVLTF.

About this clonotype itself: Because this beta chain is a stray read in a library intended to capture alpha chains, its abundance should not be given much weight. This chain connects TRBV20-1 to TRBJ1-5; possible D gene TRBD1, 6 bases. V was pared by 0 bases and J by 1 base, with 13 bases between. CDR3 length equals 16 residues. Germline CDR1 reads DFQATT; CDR2 reads SNEGSKA (reference sequence). The CDR3 reads CSARELKGGSNQPQHF. CDR3 bases: TGCAGTGCTAGAGAGCTAAAGGGGGGGAGCAATCAGCCCCAGCATTTT.

For this clonotype: This beta chain came through as a stray read in a library set up for alpha chains, and its size says little. The chain has TRBV29-1 and TRBJ2-1; tentative D call: TRBD2 (6 bases). Germline V gene lookup returns CDR1 SQVTM and CDR2 ANQGSEA. CDR3 length: 17 amino acids. V lost 0 bases to trimming and J lost 1 base, with 16 bases between them. The CDR3 region has the DNA TGCAGCGTTGAAGATCCGTCCGCGGGACGTTCCTACAATGAGCAGTTCTTC. It codes for CSVEDPSAGRSYNEQFF.

As concerns this clonotype: This beta chain appears as a stray read in a library generated for alpha chains; its size is not informative. The chain carries TRBV9 and TRBJ2-1; D possibly corresponds to TRBD2 (6 bases). V gave up 1 base and J gave up 8 bases, with 16 bases separating them. The germline V gene has CDR1 SGDLS and CDR2 YYNGEE. The CDR3 sequence is 15 residues long. The CDR3 loop reads CASSVTGDQIDEQFF. CDR3 sequence (DNA): TGTGCCAGCAGCGTAACGGGGGATCAAATCGATGAGCAGTTCTTC.

In the case of this clonotype: This beta chain appears as a stray read in a library generated for alpha chains; its size is not informative. The V gene is TRBV7-2, the J gene TRBJ2-1; 10 positions match TRBD2. The CDR3 covers 14 residues. V dropped 2 bases and J dropped 5; count of bases not matched to a gene: 0. Germline V gene lookup returns CDR1 SGHTA and CDR2 FQGNSA. For the CDR3, the DNA is TGTGCCAGCAGCTTACTAGCGGGAGACAATGAGCAGTTCTTC. Translation gives CASSLLAGDNEQFF.

A note on this clonotype: The size of this beta chain means little, since it is a stray read in a library made for alpha chains. The V call is TRBV28, the J call TRBJ2-7; 7 nucleotides line up with TRBD2. CDR3 size: 13 residues. Germline V gives CDR1 MDHEN, CDR2 SYDVKM. After removal of 5 bases from V and 4 bases from J, the junction contained 5 bases not matched to a gene. The CDR3 nucleotides read TGTGCCAGCAGTCTGGGGGGGAGTTACGAGCAGTACTTC. This encodes CASSLGGSYEQYF.

Notes on this clonotype: Since it is a stray read in a library aimed at alpha chains, this beta chain has a size that is not meaningful. CDR3 nucleotides: TGTGCCAGCGAGGGTAACCGAAACACCATATATTTT. Translated: CASEGNRNTIYF. This chain joins TRBV12-3 or TRBV12-4 and TRBJ1-3, with D uncertain. The CDR3 sequence is 12 residues long. The V and J ends lost 8 bases and 5 bases respectively, with 10 bases between them.

Regarding this clonotype: For a library built for alpha chains, this beta chain is a stray read; little rests on its size. The V call is TRBV28, the J call TRBJ1-2; D not certain. The CDR3 runs to 12 residues. V lost 6 bases, J lost 5 bases, and 10 bases lay in between. Germline-derived CDR1 and CDR2 are MDHEN and SYDVKM. CDR3 in amino acids: CASSSTEYGYTF. As DNA, the CDR3 is TGTGCCAGCAGCTCCACCGAGTATGGCTACACCTTC.